The clone carrying this T cell receptor (beta chain) was counted a few times. Its antigen remains unknown. The sample originates from a study of cytomegalovirus exposure and HLA in healthy donors. Turning to the study itself: The Caucasian-associated ancestry cluster held under 90% of roughly 400 genotyped donors.

PCR primers comprised 60 Vbeta and 13 Jbeta primers. Assay: immunoSEQ multiplex PCR; the TCRdb copy retains only in-frame clones and omits some. The data contain about 190,000 clones, about 85% of them seen just once; the ten biggest clones take up 1%. Overall study findings and caveats: As a later analysis showed, several of the most significant clusters appeared to be linked to common viral pathogens. Exclusion applied to some V segments, including TRBV6-2 and TRBV6-3, as they were indistinguishable. TCR beta sequences numbering fewer than 20,000 were associated with HLA alleles at 0.05 false discovery rate in a later analysis.

Germline V CDR1 and CDR2: SGDLS, YYNGEE. CDR3 length equals 16 residues. Trimming took off 2 bases at V and 1 base at J, with 16 bases between the two ends. The source of this sequence is a boy aged 2 to 10 in good health and CMV-seronegative. Sequenced input: PBMCs. The chain uses TRBV9 and TRBJ2-7; D uncertain. This chain's CDR3 is CASSVETAPGSYEQYV. DNA for the CDR3: TGTGCCAGCAGCGTCGAAACAGCACCTGGGTCCTACGAGCAGTACGTC.